Only one count was recorded for the clone carrying this T cell receptor beta chain. This sample is drawn from a study of radiotherapy plus CTLA-4 blockade in lung cancer. Overall study context: Disease control reached more than 30%, with objective responses in over 15%.

Germline loops: CDR1 SQVTM, CDR2 ANQGSEA. This CDR3 comprises 14 residues. Trimming took 3 bases from V and 2 from J; bases not matched to a gene: 4. Here immunoSEQ multiplex PCR was the method, and the copy in TCRdb shows in-frame clones only, minus some. The table shows tens of thousands of clones, with around three quarters occurring only once. The input for sequencing was peripheral blood, taken from a patient treated with radiotherapy plus ipilimumab. The rearrangement uses TRBV29-1 and TRBJ2-3; 8 bases are shared with TRBD2. The receptor comes from a human donor with non-small cell lung cancer who had a complete response to radiotherapy plus ipilimumab. The CDR3 here is CSVDGGGNTDTQYF. CDR3 sequence (DNA): TGCAGCGTTGACGGGGGGGGAAACACAGATACGCAGTATTTT.